This T cell receptor (beta chain) is drawn from a study of post-analysis software for immune sequencing data. Study overall: Relapsing-remitting, secondary progressive and progressive-relapsing courses of multiple sclerosis were included.

TCR beta cDNA libraries had unique molecular identifiers. TCRdb itself ran the PCR reads through MiXCR, one entry per CDR3 protein. The data contain roughly 410,000 distinct CDR3 sequences, roughly 30% of them singletons. Germline V gene sequence: CDR1 ENHRY, CDR2 SYGVKD. The CDR3 runs 15 residues. The sample holds one count of this clonotype. Antigen unknown. One junction end disagrees with the germline gene, perhaps due to a read error. Study-wide points: Comparison with controls showed significantly lower normalized Chao1 diversity in multiple sclerosis patients. Among roughly five TRBV segments more frequent in patients than controls were TRBV5-6, TRBV5-1 and TRBV20-1.

The sequence came from a girl aged 10-17 years with multiple sclerosis. The chain couples TRBV10-3 to TRBJ2-1, with D perhaps matching TRBD2 (5 bases). The sample comprised blood. CDR3 bases: TGTGCCATCAACGTAGCGCCAAGCTCCTACAATGAGCAGTTCTTT. It codes for CAINVAPSSYNEQFF.